The rows below give T cell receptor beta chains drawn from one sample of a study of OX40 agonist ivuxolimab in advanced cancers. Some clones are missing from TCRdb's copy, which holds only in-frame ones; the method was immunoSEQ multiplex PCR. The sample yields about 82,000 clones, around nine tenths seen once. The material sequenced was CD4+ or CD8+ T cells sorted from blood, taken in a trial of the OX40 agonist ivuxolimab. The receptors stem from an adult with an advanced solid tumor such as melanoma, head and neck, liver or kidney cancer. CDR3s include the opening cysteine and the closing phenylalanine or tryptophan. The size of a clone is reported for some rows only, either as once, few or many, or as a class for expanded clones.

V: TRBV5-6; size: NA; J: TRBJ2-1; CDR3: CASSEGGRSYNEQFF
V: TRBV2; size: NA; J: TRBJ2-7; CDR3: CASSEGYTGDYVQYF
V: TRBV5-1; size: few; J: TRBJ1-1; CDR3: CASSLVANTEAFF
V: TRBV6-5; size: NA; J: TRBJ2-5; CDR3: CASSYSGQGGETQYF
V: TRBV5-4; size: NA; J: TRBJ2-1; CDR3: CASSSGTSGYYNEQFF
V: TRBV5-1; size: NA; J: TRBJ1-4; CDR3: CASSLEINEKLFF
V: TRBV4-3; size: NA; J: TRBJ2-7; CDR3: CASSLAGVTEQYF
V: TRBV30; size: NA; J: TRBJ1-5; CDR3: CAWSEQGYQPQHF
V: TRBV28; size: NA; J: TRBJ2-1; CDR3: CASISGNYNEQFF
V: TRBV6-1; size: NA; J: TRBJ2-1; CDR3: CASTADYNEQFF
V: TRBV27; size: once; J: TRBJ1-2; CDR3: CASSLVNSRGGYTF
V: TRBV28; size: NA; J: TRBJ2-7; CDR3: CASSFGGPSSYEQYF
V: TRBV6-5; size: NA; J: TRBJ2-1; CDR3: CASRPYREGGGEQFF
V: TRBV5-1; size: NA; J: TRBJ2-1; CDR3: CASSHDVLGEQFF
V: TRBV5-1; size: NA; J: TRBJ2-3; CDR3: CASSFGTITDTQYF
V: TRBV21-1; size: NA; J: TRBJ1-6; CDR3: CASSRNRGRNSPLHF
V: TRBV11-3; size: NA; J: TRBJ2-1; CDR3: CASSLAGGLNEQFF
V: TRBV19; size: NA; J: TRBJ1-2; CDR3: CASSLINYGYTF
V: TRBV7-8; size: NA; J: TRBJ1-1; CDR3: CASSPSRQATEAFF
V: TRBV6-5; size: NA; J: TRBJ1-3; CDR3: CASSQTGVGNTIYF
V: TRBV9; size: NA; J: TRBJ2-5; CDR3: CASSALLGGAGETQYF
V: TRBV19; size: NA; J: TRBJ2-6; CDR3: CASNENSGANVLTF
V: TRBV2; size: NA; J: TRBJ2-2; CDR3: CASSGLAGGLGTGELFF
V: TRBV30; size: NA; J: TRBJ2-7; CDR3: CAWGSYYEQYF
V: TRBV5-6; size: NA; J: TRBJ2-3; CDR3: CASSFYSAGATDTQYF
V: TRBV13; size: NA; J: TRBJ2-2; CDR3: CASSLRAASRGHDGELFF
V: TRBV11-3; size: NA; J: TRBJ2-1; CDR3: CASSLGGSSYNEQFF
V: TRBV6-6; size: NA; J: TRBJ2-1; CDR3: CASRDQTNEQFF
V: TRBV5-4; size: NA; J: TRBJ1-5; CDR3: CASSLAGGTSNQPQHF
V: TRBV7-2; size: NA; J: TRBJ2-7; CDR3: CASSFPGTYEQYF
V: TRBV11-1; size: NA; J: TRBJ1-1; CDR3: CASSRRVQNTEAFF
V: TRBV5-4; size: NA; J: TRBJ2-1; CDR3: CASSLVSGIGNEQFF
V: TRBV5-1; size: NA; J: TRBJ2-1; CDR3: CASSLDSTYNEQFF
V: TRBV19; size: NA; J: TRBJ1-2; CDR3: CASSTIPGQTSDGYTF
V: TRBV5-1; size: NA; J: TRBJ2-3; CDR3: CASRGGSTDTQYF
V: TRBV5-1; size: NA; J: TRBJ2-1; CDR3: CASSLGGTSGGKLNEQFF
V: TRBV9; size: NA; J: TRBJ2-3; CDR3: CASSVDVAGGPRDTQYF
V: TRBV18; size: NA; J: TRBJ2-3; CDR3: CASSPPLAESTDTQYF
V: TRBV30; size: NA; J: TRBJ2-1; CDR3: CAWRGTVTYNEQFF
V: TRBV7-6; size: NA; J: TRBJ1-3; CDR3: CASSLAPDALGGNTIYF
V: TRBV5-4; size: NA; J: TRBJ1-1; CDR3: CASSFATVNTEAFF
V: TRBV6-4; size: NA; J: TRBJ2-1; CDR3: CASSLTSGLSYEQFF
V: TRBV18; size: NA; J: TRBJ2-7; CDR3: CASSRAQSDPYEQYF
V: TRBV6-1; size: few; J: TRBJ1-5; CDR3: CASSEFTGGGQPQHF
V: TRBV18; size: NA; J: TRBJ2-6; CDR3: CASSPAPGANVLTF
V: TRBV30; size: NA; J: TRBJ1-6; CDR3: CAWKGQGGSPLHF
V: TRBV7-2; size: NA; J: TRBJ2-3; CDR3: CASSKLAGVAPADTQYF
V: TRBV19; size: NA; J: TRBJ2-1; CDR3: CASSVQGLAEQFF
V: TRBV6-7; size: once; J: TRBJ2-3; CDR3: CASSYPGTSGRGSTDTQYF
V: TRBV19; size: NA; J: TRBJ2-1; CDR3: CASSVLLAGGEQFF
V: TRBV5-1; size: once; J: TRBJ1-4; CDR3: CASGSGTGLLIEELFF
V: TRBV6-1; size: NA; J: TRBJ2-5; CDR3: CASSGGPERRETQYF
V: TRBV27; size: once; J: TRBJ1-1; CDR3: CASPPENPGTEAFF
V: TRBV5-6; size: once; J: TRBJ2-7; CDR3: CASSPGRPYEQYF
V: TRBV7-8; size: few; J: TRBJ2-1; CDR3: CASSLDRGDEQFF
V: TRBV2; size: NA; J: TRBJ2-4; CDR3: CASRAQGAGKNIQYF
V: TRBV10-2; size: NA; J: TRBJ2-7; CDR3: CASRPRLDSYEQYF
V: TRBV6-5; size: NA; J: TRBJ2-7; CDR3: CASSYLQGSYEQYF